The sequence of this T cell receptor (beta chain) was determined in a study of Ad26.COV2.S vaccination and SARS-CoV-2 variants. This CDR3 has 14 residues. V was shortened by 5 bases and J by 8 bases, with 13 bases between the two germline ends. In germline, CDR1 is MDHEN, CDR2 SYDVKM. Broader study findings: Possibly, TCR breadth and depth analyses underestimated total T cell responses. Vaccinees showed greater spike-specific TCR breadth than placebo recipients. Non-spike TCR breadth was similar in vaccine and placebo recipients.

Points on this clone: Its cognate antigen is unknown.

The data were produced by immunoSEQ multiplex PCR, yet TCRdb's version contains in-frame clones alone and is incomplete. The table records roughly 100,000 clones, around 80% of them present only once. Sample: peripheral blood, taken after recovery from COVID-19. V gene TRBV28 combines with J gene TRBJ1-6; D is ambiguous. The TCR was taken from a human donor who had recovered from COVID-19. The CDR3 protein is CASSVHADDSPLHF. CDR3 nucleotides: TGTGCCAGCAGTGTCCACGCGGATGATTCACCCCTCCACTTT. Full variable domain (missing parts from reference TRBV28 and TRBJ1-6): DVKVTQSSRYLVKRTGEKVFLECVQDMDHENMFWYRQDPGLGLRLIYFSYDVKMKEKGDIPEGYSVSREKKERFSLILESASTNQTSMYLCASSVHADDSPLHFGNGTRLTVT.